The 7 T cell receptor beta chains reported below all come from one sample, sequenced in a study of blood T cells in healthy people across ages. The authors ran a second PCR of about 7 to 11 cycles using a sample-barcoded 5' primer and a J-beta primer mix. One entry per CDR3 protein, called by TCRdb with MiXCR from the 5' RACE reads. In the table there are hundreds of thousands of distinct CDR3 sequences, about 29% of which are singletons. The data were also submitted as part of a second study, on T cells of mothers and their children.

Source material: blood. These TCRs come from a boy between 2 and 10 years old in good health.

Only a few counts were recorded for this clonotype. This chain joins TRBV7-9 and TRBJ2-7, with 13 bases matching TRBD2. Looked up from germline, CDR1 is SEHNR and CDR2 is FQNEAQ (reference sequence). The V and J ends lost 8 bases and 0 bases, in that order; junction bases with no gene match: 4. The CDR3 contains 15 residues. The CDR3 nucleotides read TGTGCCAGCTCGGGGACTAGCGGGAACTCCTACGAGCAGTACTTC. This translates into CASSGTSGNSYEQYF.

The CDR3 bases are TGTGCCAGCAGCGTATTGCGGAGCTCCTACAATGAGCAGTTCTTC. This codes for CASSVLRSSYNEQFF. This rearrangement joins TRBV9 to TRBJ2-1; D call uncertain. This CDR3 has 15 residues. The ends were cut back, 1 base at V and 0 bases at J, with 8 bases in the middle. Germline V CDR1 and CDR2: SGDLS, YYNGEE.

This clonotype turned up a few times. No conserved phenylalanine or tryptophan ends this CDR3, so it is likely a read error. This chain uses TRBV14 with TRBJ2-1; TRBD2 agrees at 9 bases. Germline loops: CDR1 SGHDN, CDR2 FVKESK. The junction had 10 bases not matched to a gene; V was cut back by 6 bases and J by 4 bases. CDR3 size: 16 residues. The CDR3, as DNA: TGTGCCAGCAGTACCCTAGCGGGGATGGAGTACAATGAGCAGTTCTCC. This sequence encodes CASSTLAGMEYNEQFS.

This chain uses TRBV6-5 with TRBJ2-3, with 10 bases that match TRBD1. CDR1 is MNHEY and CDR2 is SVGAGI in the germline V gene. Trimming cost V 8 bases and J 4 bases; bases outside gene matches: 6. This CDR3 has 14 amino acids. CDR3 sequence: CASGAGQGADTQYF. The CDR3, as DNA: TGTGCCAGCGGTGCAGGACAGGGGGCAGATACGCAGTATTTT.

The chain has TRBV5-1 and TRBJ2-5; 8 nucleotides line up with TRBD1. The CDR3 has 15 residues. The V gene's germline CDR1 is SGHRS and CDR2 YFSETQ. The V and J ends lost 0 bases and 5 bases, in that order; junction bases with no gene match: 6. The CDR3 bases are TGCGCCAGCAGCTTGGTGGGACAGGTCGGGGAGACCCAGTACTTC. This codes for CASSLVGQVGETQYF.

This clonotype was seen more than once but under ten times. The chain joins TRBV7-2 to TRBJ2-1, with D hard to call. Near its end, the DNA agrees better with TRBJ2-5, so the J call may be wrong. The length of the CDR3 is 16 residues. Germline CDR1 SGHTA, CDR2 FQGNSA. The CDR3 sequence: CASSLFSRGLQETQYF. CDR3 bases: TGTGCCAGCAGCTTATTTTCTCGAGGCCTCCAAGAGACCCAGTACTTC.

There are a few counts of this clonotype. This rearrangement joins TRBV9 to TRBJ2-3, with D possibly called TRBD1 or TRBD2 (5 bases each). CDR3 size: 15 residues. Trimming pared 5 bases from V and 8 bases from J, leaving 21 bases between. Germline V gives CDR1 SGDLS, CDR2 YYNGEE. CDR3 DNA sequence: TGTGCCAGCAGGGACGAGACAGACCCTCGGGGTACGCAGTATTTT. Translating it yields CASRDETDPRGTQYF. Filled out from reference TRBV9 and TRBJ2-3, the complete variable domain reads DSGVTQTPKHLITATGQRVTLRCSPRSGDLSVYWYQQSLDQGLQFLIQYYNGEERAKGNILERFSAQQFPDLHSELNLSSLELGDSALYFCASRDETDPRGTQYFGPGTRLTVL.